One sample yielded the 12 T cell receptor beta chains listed below, sequenced in a study of molecular identifiers for immune sequencing clone quantification. TCRdb called the PCR reads again in MiXCR, with one record for every CDR3 protein. Here the sample spans 460,000 or so distinct CDR3 sequences, roughly 24% being singletons. Material: naive CD8+ T cells from blood, with Jurkat cell RNA spiked in. This sample's subset: FACS-sorted CD8+CD4-CCR7+CD45RA+ naive T cells. All receptors come from a human donor in good health. Some libraries in this study had Jurkat cell RNA spiked in.

This clonotype has just a few counts. The rearrangement uses TRBV6-1 and TRBJ2-5; a weak D match, TRBD2 (6 bases). The length of the CDR3 is 16 residues. V gave up 1 base and J gave up 5 bases, with 17 bases separating them. CDR1 MNHNS and CDR2 SASEGT come from the germline V gene. Here the CDR3 reads CASSEEFGGAGETQYF. The CDR3 DNA sequence: TGTGCCAGCAGTGAAGAATTCGGCGGGGCTGGGGAGACCCAGTACTTC.

Many counts were recorded for this clonotype. The CDR3 protein is CSAPVAEKLFF. The CDR3, as DNA: TGCAGCGCACCAGTGGCAGAAAAACTGTTTTTT. The chain is built from TRBV29-1 and TRBJ1-4; D is ambiguous. Germline V gives CDR1 SQVTM, CDR2 ANQGSEA. Trimming pared 7 bases from V and 8 bases from J, leaving 11 bases between. This CDR3 has 11 amino acids.

Remarks on this clonotype: Mismatch with germline at one junction end may stem from a read error. The rearrangement links TRBV25-1 to TRBJ2-3; D may match TRBD1 or TRBD2 (5 bases each). Germline V gene sequence: CDR1 MGHDK, CDR2 SYGVNS. The CDR3 totals 16 residues. The DNA for the CDR3 is TGTGCCAGAAGTGAATTGGTGGGAGCTGGGACGGATACGCAGTATTTT. It specifies CARSELVGAGTDTQYF.

In this sample, this clonotype turned up a few times. The rearrangement joins TRBV19 to TRBJ2-2; D gene ambiguous. The length of the CDR3 is 16 residues. The V and J ends lost 3 bases and 0 bases respectively, with 11 bases between them. Germline V gene lookup returns CDR1 LNHDA and CDR2 SQIVND (reference sequence). The CDR3 nucleotides read TGTGCCAGTAGTATCTTCAGGAACACGAACACCGGGGAGCTGTTTTTT. Protein product: CASSIFRNTNTGELFF.

This clonotype has more than one count but fewer than ten. The chain combines TRBV7-3 with TRBJ2-1; D is perhaps TRBD2 (6 bases). Trimming removed 3 bases from V and 4 bases from J, with 19 bases in between. The germline CDR1 and CDR2 sequences are SGHTA and FQGTGA. This CDR3 is built from 17 residues. This CDR3 reads CASSFTTIGGIYNEQFF. The CDR3 nucleotides read TGTGCCAGCAGCTTCACTACCATCGGGGGAATATACAATGAGCAGTTCTTC.

The sample holds many counts of this clonotype. The chain recombines TRBV28 with TRBJ2-3; TRBD2 is a possible D gene (6 bases). CDR1 is MDHEN, CDR2 SYDVKM, per germline. There are 16 residues in the CDR3. The ends were cut back, 4 bases at V and 2 bases at J, with 16 bases in the middle. The CDR3, as DNA: TGTGCCAGCAGTTATAGGAGCGGGCTCCTCACAGATACGCAGTATTTT. The encoded protein is CASSYRSGLLTDTQYF. The entire variable domain, with the rest obtained from reference TRBV28 and TRBJ2-3, is as follows: DVKVTQSSRYLVKRTGEKVFLECVQDMDHENMFWYRQDPGLGLRLIYFSYDVKMKEKGDIPEGYSVSREKKERFSLILESASTNQTSMYLCASSYRSGLLTDTQYFGPGTRLTVL.

The V and J genes are TRBV19 and TRBJ1-5; tentatively, D is TRBD1 (5 bases). The V and J ends lost 0 bases and 3 bases respectively, with 27 bases between them. The CDR3 is 21 residues long. Germline lookup yields CDR1 LNHDA and CDR2 SQIVND (reference sequence). The CDR3 is CASSIDPLTGRGAGDNQPQHF. CDR3 DNA: TGTGCCAGTAGTATAGATCCCCTGACGGGTCGGGGCGCGGGTGACAATCAGCCCCAGCATTTT.

In this sample, this clonotype turned up many times. This chain uses TRBV7-9 with TRBJ2-7, with a tentative D call TRBD1 (6 bases). The CDR3 covers 14 residues. In germline, CDR1 is SEHNR, CDR2 FQNEAQ (reference sequence). The V end was cut by 0 bases, the J end by 3 bases, with 9 bases between. CDR3 nucleotides: TGTGCCAGCAGCTTAGCAGGACAGAACTACGAGCAGTACTTC. Translated, it gives CASSLAGQNYEQYF.

A remark on this clonotype: It may be a read error: a sequence one base away is much more abundant. This chain joins TRBV5-1 and TRBJ2-7; D may be TRBD1 (7 bases). The CDR3 is 15 amino acids. Germline assignment: CDR1 SGHRS and CDR2 YFSETQ. The CDR3 sequence: CAGSRQGGPSYEQYF. CDR3 in DNA: TGCGCCGGCAGCCGGCAGGGGGGACCTTCCTACGAGCAGTACTTC. Using reference TRBV5-1 and TRBJ2-7 for the parts outside the CDR3, the full variable domain is KAGVTQTPRYLIKTRGQQVTLSCSPISGHRSVSWYQQTPGQGLQFLFEYFSETQRNKGNFPGRFSGRQFSNSRSEMNVSTLELGDSALYLCAGSRQGGPSYEQYFGPGTRLTVT.

This clonotype has a single count. A read error may explain this, as a much larger clone is one base away. The CDR3 does not end in the conserved phenylalanine or tryptophan, so this is likely a read error. V and J are TRBV28 and TRBJ2-3; D is perhaps TRBD1 (6 bases). Per the germline V gene, CDR1 is MDHEN and CDR2 is SYDVKM. This CDR3 is built from 14 residues. V was pared by 4 bases and J by 2 bases, with 10 bases between. In DNA form, the CDR3 reads TGTGCCAGCAGTTCGGACAGAGACACAGATACGCAGTATCTT. It specifies CASSSDRDTDTQYL.

As concerns this clonotype: At one end, the junction sequence differs from germline, possibly due to a read error. The V and J genes are TRBV7-2 and TRBJ2-5; 10 bases align to TRBD2. The CDR3 extends over 17 amino acids. Germline V gene data show CDR1 as SGHTA and CDR2 as FQGNSA. The CDR3 DNA sequence: TGTGCCGGCAGCTTAGATCGAGCGGGGGGGCCACGGGAGACCCAGTACTTC. Encoded protein: CAGSLDRAGGPRETQYF.

This clonotype was detected a few times. V gene TRBV6-1 combines with J gene TRBJ2-3, with 9 nucleotides matching TRBD2. Germline CDR1 and CDR2: MNHNS and SASEGT. The CDR3 totals 15 residues. V lost 6 bases, J lost 4 bases, and 8 bases stayed unmatched. The DNA of the CDR3 is TGTGCCAGCAGGGTTAGCGGGGGTAGCGCAGATACGCAGTATTTT. This gives the protein CASRVSGGSADTQYF.